This entry describes one T cell receptor (beta chain). This record comes from a study of T cells in severe cutaneous drug reactions. On the study more broadly: Patients were recruited from Taiwan, Thailand and Europe between about 2011 and 2018.

Carbamazepine had induced Stevens-Johnson syndrome or toxic epidermal necrolysis in the sequenced donors. Libraries were made by iRepertoire multiplex PCR with TCR subtype-specific primers for bulk and single-cell sequencing. TCRdb re-called the multiplex PCR reads and shows each CDR3 protein once, DNA omitted. The sample data list approximately 20,000 distinct CDR3 sequences. The TCR sequence derives from a human donor with toxic epidermal necrolysis, a severe cutaneous drug reaction. Sequences were obtained from PBMCs.

The CDR3 region is CASSVQGTGELFF. The chain joins TRBV25-1 to TRBJ2-2; TCRdb designates TRBD1, a call that cannot be tested without DNA. Germline loops: CDR1 MGHDK, CDR2 SYGVNS. This CDR3 region has 13 residues.